This T cell receptor (beta chain) was captured by sequencing in a study of blood T cell repertoires in COVID-19. About the research overall: PBMCs, B-cell-depleted T cells, or T cells were the source of the cDNA or gDNA that made up the material.

The J segment lost 7 bases and the V segment lost 2 bases, leaving 2 bases of the junction unmatched. Germline CDR1 is LGHDT and CDR2 is YNNKEL (reference sequence). The CDR3 has 15 residues. Original processing notes: Amplification from reference gene primers served as the basis for estimated nucleated cell counts. Profiling relied on immunoSEQ multiplex PCR, and the TCRdb table lists in-frame clones only, not all of them. For V, J and clone size, that table is used; D and trimming come from the DNA. The data contain 150,000 to 200,000 clones, about nine tenths of them singletons. The receptor's source is a man aged 65 to 79 with active or convalescent COVID-19. Sequenced material: peripheral blood. The V call is TRBV3-1 (or the pseudogene TRBV3-2), the J call TRBJ2-2, with TRBD2 matching 12 bases. In DNA, the CDR3 is TGTGCCAGCAGCCAACTAGCGGGAGGGGGCGGGGAGCTGTTTTTT. This gives the protein CASSQLAGGGGELFF.